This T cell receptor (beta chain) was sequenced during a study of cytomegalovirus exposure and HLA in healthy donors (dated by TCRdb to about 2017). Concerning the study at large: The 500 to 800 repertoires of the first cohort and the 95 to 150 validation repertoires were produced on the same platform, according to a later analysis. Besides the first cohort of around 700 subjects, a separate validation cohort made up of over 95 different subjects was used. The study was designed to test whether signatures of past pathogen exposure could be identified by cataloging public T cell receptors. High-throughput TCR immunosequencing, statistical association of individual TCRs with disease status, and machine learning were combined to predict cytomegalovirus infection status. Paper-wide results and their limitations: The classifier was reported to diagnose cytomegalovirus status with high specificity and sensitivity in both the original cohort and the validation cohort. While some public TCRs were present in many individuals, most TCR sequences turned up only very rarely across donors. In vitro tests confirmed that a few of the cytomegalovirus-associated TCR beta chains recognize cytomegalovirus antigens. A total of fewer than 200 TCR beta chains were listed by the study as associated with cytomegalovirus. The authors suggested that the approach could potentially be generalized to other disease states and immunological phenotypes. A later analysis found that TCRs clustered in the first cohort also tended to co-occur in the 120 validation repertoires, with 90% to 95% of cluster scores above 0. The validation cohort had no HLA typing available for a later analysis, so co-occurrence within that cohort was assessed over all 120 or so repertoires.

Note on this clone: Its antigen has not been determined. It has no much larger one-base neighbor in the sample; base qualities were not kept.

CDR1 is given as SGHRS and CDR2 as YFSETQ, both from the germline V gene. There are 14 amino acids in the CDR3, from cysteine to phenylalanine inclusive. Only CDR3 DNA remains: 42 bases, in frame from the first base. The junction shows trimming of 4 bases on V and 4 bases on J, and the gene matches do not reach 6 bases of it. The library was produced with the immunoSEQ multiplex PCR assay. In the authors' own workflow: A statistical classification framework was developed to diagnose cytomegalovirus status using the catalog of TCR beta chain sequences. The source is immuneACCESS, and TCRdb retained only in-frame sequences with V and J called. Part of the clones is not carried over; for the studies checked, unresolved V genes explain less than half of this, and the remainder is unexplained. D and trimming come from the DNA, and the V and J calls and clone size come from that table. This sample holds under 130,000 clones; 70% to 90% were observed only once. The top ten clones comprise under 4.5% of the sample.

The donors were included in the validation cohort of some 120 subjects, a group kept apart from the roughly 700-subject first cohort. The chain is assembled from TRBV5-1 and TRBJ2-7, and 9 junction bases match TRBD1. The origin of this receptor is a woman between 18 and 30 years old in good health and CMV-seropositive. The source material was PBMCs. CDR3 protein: CASSVRDRAYEQYF. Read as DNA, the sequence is TGCGCCAGCAGCGTCCGGGACAGGGCTTACGAGCAGTACTTC. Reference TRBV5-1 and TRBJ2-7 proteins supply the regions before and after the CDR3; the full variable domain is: KAGVTQTPRYLIKTRGQQVTLSCSPISGHRSVSWYQQTPGQGLQFLFEYFSETQRNKGNFPGRFSGRQFSNSRSEMNVSTLELGDSALYLCASSVRDRAYEQYFGPGTRLTVT.